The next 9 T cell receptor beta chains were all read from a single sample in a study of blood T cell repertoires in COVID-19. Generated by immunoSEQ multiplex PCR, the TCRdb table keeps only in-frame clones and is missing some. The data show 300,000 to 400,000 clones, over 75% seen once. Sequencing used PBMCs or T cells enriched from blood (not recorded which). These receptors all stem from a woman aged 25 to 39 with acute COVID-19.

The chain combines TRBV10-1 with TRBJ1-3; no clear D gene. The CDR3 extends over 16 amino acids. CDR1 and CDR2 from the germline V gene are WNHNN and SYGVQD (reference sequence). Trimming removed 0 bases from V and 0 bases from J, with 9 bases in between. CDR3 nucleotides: TGCGCCAGCAGTGAGTCGACTCAGACCTCTGGAAACACCATATATTTT. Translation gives CASSESTQTSGNTIYF.

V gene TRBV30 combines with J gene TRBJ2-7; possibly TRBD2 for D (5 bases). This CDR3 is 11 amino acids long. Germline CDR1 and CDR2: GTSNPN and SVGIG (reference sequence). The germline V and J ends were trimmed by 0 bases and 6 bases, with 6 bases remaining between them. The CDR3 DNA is TGTGCCTGGAGTGTAGGAGGCGAGCAGTACTTC. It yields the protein CAWSVGGEQYF.

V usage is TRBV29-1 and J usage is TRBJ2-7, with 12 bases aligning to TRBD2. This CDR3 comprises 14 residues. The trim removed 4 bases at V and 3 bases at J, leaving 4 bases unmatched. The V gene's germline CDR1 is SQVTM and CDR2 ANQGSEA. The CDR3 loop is CSVVTSGGNYEQYF. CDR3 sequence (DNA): TGCAGCGTTGTTACTAGCGGGGGGAACTACGAGCAGTACTTC.

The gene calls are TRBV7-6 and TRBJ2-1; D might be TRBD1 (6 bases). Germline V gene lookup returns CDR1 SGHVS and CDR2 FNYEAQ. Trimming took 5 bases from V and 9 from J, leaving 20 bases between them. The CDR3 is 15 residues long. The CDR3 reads CASSGRGSAGGEQFF. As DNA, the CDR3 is TGTGCCAGCAGCGGCAGGGGCTCTGCGGGTGGTGAGCAGTTCTTC.

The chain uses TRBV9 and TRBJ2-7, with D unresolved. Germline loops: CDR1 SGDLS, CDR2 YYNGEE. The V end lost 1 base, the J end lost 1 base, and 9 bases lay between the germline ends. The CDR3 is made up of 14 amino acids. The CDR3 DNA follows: TGTGCCAGCAGCGTAAGTACACCTTCCTACGAGCAGTACTTC. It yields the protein CASSVSTPSYEQYF.

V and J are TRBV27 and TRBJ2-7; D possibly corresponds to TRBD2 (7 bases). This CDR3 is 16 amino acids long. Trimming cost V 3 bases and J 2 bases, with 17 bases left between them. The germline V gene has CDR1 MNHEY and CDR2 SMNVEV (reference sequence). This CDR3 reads CASSFRAGAFTYEQYF. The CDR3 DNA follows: TGTGCCAGCAGTTTCCGGGCGGGGGCCTTTACCTACGAGCAGTACTTC.

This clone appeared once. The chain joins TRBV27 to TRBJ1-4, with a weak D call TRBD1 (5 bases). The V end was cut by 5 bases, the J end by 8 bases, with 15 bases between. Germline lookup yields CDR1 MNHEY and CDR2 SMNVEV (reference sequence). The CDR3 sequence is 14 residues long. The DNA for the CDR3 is TGTGCCAGCAGTCCATGGACATCCAAGGAAAAACTGTTTTTT. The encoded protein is CASSPWTSKEKLFF. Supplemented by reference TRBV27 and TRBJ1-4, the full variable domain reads EAQVTQNPRYLITVTGKKLTVTCSQNMNHEYMSWYRQDPGLGLRQIYYSMNVEVTDKGDVPEGYKVSRKEKRNFPLILESPSPNQTSLYFCASSPWTSKEKLFFGSGTQLSVL.

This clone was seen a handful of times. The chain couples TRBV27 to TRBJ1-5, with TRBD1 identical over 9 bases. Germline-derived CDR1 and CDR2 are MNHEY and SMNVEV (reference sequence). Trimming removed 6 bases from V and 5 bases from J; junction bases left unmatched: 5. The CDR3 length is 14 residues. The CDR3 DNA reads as TGTGCCAGCAGCCCGACAGGGGGGGATCAGCCCCAGCATTTT. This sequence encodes CASSPTGGDQPQHF.

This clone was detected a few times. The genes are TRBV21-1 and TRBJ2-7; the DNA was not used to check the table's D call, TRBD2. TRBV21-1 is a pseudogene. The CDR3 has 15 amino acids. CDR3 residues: CASSKRSGGSYEQYF. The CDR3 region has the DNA TGTGCCAGCAGCAAACGGAGCGGGGGCTCCTACGAGCAGTACTTC.